These T cell receptor beta chains were read from a single sample in a study of T cell responses to AZD1222 COVID-19 vaccine. Sequenced by immunoSEQ multiplex PCR; TCRdb stores in-frame clones only, minus some. This sample yields approximately 160,000 clones, of which roughly nine tenths are seen a single time; roughly 1.6% belongs to the top ten. Sample: peripheral blood, taken on day 0 of AZD1222 vaccination. These receptors came from an adult in good health. Each CDR3 is given with its conserved first and last residue. A D gene is named only where the DNA matches it firmly. Size tells how often a clone was seen (once, few, many) or the class of an expanded clone, and some rows leave it out.

clone size: NA; D gene: NA; J gene: TRBJ2-3; V gene: TRBV18; CDR3 protein: CASSPRANTDTQYF; CDR3 DNA: TGTGCCAGCTCACCACGGGCCAACACAGATACGCAGTATTTT
clone size: NA; D gene: NA; J gene: TRBJ1-1; V gene: TRBV18; CDR3 protein: CASSPNAGRPNTEAFF; CDR3 DNA: TGTGCCAGCTCACCAAACGCGGGCAGGCCGAACACTGAAGCTTTCTTT
clone size: NA; D gene: NA; J gene: TRBJ1-2; V gene: TRBV7-2; CDR3 protein: CASSLAASQGLWYTF; CDR3 DNA: TGTGCCAGCAGCTTAGCGGCCTCGCAAGGTCTTTGGTACACCTTC
clone size: NA; D gene: NA; J gene: TRBJ1-2; V gene: TRBV28; CDR3 protein: CASASNYGYTF; CDR3 DNA: TGTGCCAGCGCCAGTAACTATGGCTACACCTTC
clone size: once; D gene: NA; J gene: TRBJ2-2; V gene: TRBV6-2/TRBV6-3; CDR3 protein: CASSYRSVAGELFF; CDR3 DNA: TGTGCCAGCAGTTACCGATCGGTCGCCGGGGAGCTGTTTTTT
clone size: NA; D gene: TRBD1; J gene: TRBJ1-4; V gene: TRBV3-1/TRBV3-2; CDR3 protein: CASSLTTGPEKLFF; CDR3 DNA: TGTGCCAGCAGCCTAACGACAGGGCCTGAAAAACTGTTTTTT
clone size: NA; D gene: TRBD2; J gene: TRBJ2-5; V gene: TRBV6-5; CDR3 protein: CASSPSGQEETQYF; CDR3 DNA: TGTGCCAGCAGTCCTAGCGGGCAAGAAGAGACCCAGTACTTC
clone size: once; D gene: TRBD2; J gene: TRBJ2-2; V gene: TRBV7-7; CDR3 protein: CASSPTRGLAGGQWGTGELFF; CDR3 DNA: TGTGCTAGCAGCCCGACGCGGGGACTAGCGGGGGGCCAATGGGGGACCGGGGAGCTGTTTTTT
clone size: NA; D gene: NA; J gene: TRBJ2-3; V gene: TRBV5-6; CDR3 protein: CASSLVSSTDTQYF; CDR3 DNA: TGTGCCAGCAGCTTGGTTTCCAGCACAGATACGCAGTATTTT
clone size: once; D gene: NA; J gene: TRBJ1-3; V gene: TRBV6-1; CDR3 protein: CASSAGGITEPIFGNTIYF; CDR3 DNA: TGTGCCAGCAGTGCTGGTGGGATAACCGAGCCAATTTTCGGAAACACCATATATTTT
clone size: NA; D gene: NA; J gene: TRBJ1-2; V gene: TRBV6-2/TRBV6-3; CDR3 protein: CASSDGHPGDGYTF; CDR3 DNA: TGTGCCAGCAGTGACGGACATCCCGGAGATGGCTACACCTTC
clone size: NA; D gene: NA; J gene: TRBJ1-1; V gene: TRBV28; CDR3 protein: CASRPGSYTEAFF; CDR3 DNA: TGTGCCAGCAGACCGGGATCTTACACTGAAGCTTTCTTT
clone size: NA; D gene: TRBD1; J gene: TRBJ1-5; V gene: TRBV10-3; CDR3 protein: CAISGDSVQPQHF; CDR3 DNA: TGTGCCATCAGTGGGGACAGCGTTCAGCCCCAGCATTTT
clone size: NA; D gene: NA; J gene: TRBJ1-2; V gene: TRBV7-2; CDR3 protein: CASSLPTGDLYGYTF; CDR3 DNA: TGTGCCAGCAGCCTCCCAACCGGTGACCTCTATGGCTACACCTTC
clone size: NA; D gene: NA; J gene: TRBJ2-5; V gene: TRBV7-9; CDR3 protein: CASSSRPIQETQYF; CDR3 DNA: TGTGCCAGCAGTTCCAGGCCCATCCAAGAGACCCAGTACTTC
clone size: few; D gene: TRBD2; J gene: TRBJ2-3; V gene: TRBV6-2/TRBV6-3; CDR3 protein: CASSLLAGTADTQYF; CDR3 DNA: TGTGCCAGCAGTCTGCTAGCGGGGACGGCAGATACGCAGTATTTT